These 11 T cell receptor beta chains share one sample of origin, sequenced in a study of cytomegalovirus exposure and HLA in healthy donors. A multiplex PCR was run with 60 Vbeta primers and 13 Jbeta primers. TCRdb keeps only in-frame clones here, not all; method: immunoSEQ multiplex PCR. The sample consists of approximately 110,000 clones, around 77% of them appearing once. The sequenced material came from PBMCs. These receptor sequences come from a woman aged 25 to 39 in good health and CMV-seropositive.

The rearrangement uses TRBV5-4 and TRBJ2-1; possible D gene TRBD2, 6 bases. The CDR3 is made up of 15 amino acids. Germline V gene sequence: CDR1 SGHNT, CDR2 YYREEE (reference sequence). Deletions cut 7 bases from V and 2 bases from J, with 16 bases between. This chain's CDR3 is CASGGSQGPYNEQFF. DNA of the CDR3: TGTGCCAGCGGGGGGTCGCAGGGACCCTACAATGAGCAGTTCTTC.

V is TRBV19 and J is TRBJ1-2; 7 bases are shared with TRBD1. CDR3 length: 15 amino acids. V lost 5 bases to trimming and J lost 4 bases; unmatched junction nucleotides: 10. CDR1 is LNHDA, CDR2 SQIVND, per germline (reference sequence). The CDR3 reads CASSPPGTVGYGYTF. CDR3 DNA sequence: TGTGCCAGTAGTCCGCCTGGGACAGTGGGCTATGGCTACACCTTC.

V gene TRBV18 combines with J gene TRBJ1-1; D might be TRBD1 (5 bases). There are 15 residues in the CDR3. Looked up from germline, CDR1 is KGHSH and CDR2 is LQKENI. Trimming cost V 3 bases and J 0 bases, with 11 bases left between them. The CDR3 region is CASSPQGSVNTEAFF. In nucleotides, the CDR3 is TGTGCCAGCTCACCCCAGGGAAGCGTGAACACTGAAGCTTTCTTT.

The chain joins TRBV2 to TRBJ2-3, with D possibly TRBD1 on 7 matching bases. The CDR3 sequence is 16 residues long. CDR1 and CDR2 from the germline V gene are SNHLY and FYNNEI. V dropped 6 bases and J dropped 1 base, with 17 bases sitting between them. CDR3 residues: CASSLRQGGGTDTQYF. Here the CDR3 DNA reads TGTGCCAGCAGCTTAAGACAGGGAGGCGGCACAGATACGCAGTATTTT.

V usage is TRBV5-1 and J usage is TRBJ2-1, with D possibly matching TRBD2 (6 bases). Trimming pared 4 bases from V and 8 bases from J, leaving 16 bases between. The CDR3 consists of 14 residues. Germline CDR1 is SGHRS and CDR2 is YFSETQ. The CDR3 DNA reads TGCGCCAGCAGCAGCCGACTAGGTCAGTATGAGCAGTTCTTC. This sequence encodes CASSSRLGQYEQFF.

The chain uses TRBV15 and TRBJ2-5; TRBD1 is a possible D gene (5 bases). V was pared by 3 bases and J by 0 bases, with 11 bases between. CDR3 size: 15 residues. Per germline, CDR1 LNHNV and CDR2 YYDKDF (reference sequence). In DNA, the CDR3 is TGTGCCACCAGCAGGACAGCGACGTACCAAGAGACCCAGTACTTC. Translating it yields CATSRTATYQETQYF.

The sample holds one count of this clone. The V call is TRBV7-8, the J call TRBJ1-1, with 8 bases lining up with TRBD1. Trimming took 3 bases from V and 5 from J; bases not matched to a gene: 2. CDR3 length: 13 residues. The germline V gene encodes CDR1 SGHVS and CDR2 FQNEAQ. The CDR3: CASSLRQGTEAFF. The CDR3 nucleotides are TGTGCCAGCAGCTTGAGACAGGGGACTGAAGCTTTCTTT.

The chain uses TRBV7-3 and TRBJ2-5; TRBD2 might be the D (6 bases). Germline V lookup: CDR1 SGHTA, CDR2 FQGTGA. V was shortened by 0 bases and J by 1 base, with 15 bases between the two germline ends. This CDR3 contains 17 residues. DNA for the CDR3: TGTGCCAGCAGCTTAACTTTCCCAAGGGACTTCCAAGAGACCCAGTACTTC. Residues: CASSLTFPRDFQETQYF.

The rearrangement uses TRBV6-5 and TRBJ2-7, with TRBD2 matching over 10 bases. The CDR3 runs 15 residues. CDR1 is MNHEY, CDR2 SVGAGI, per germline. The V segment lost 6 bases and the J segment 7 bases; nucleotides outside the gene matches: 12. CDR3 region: CASSPIAGGPKEQYF. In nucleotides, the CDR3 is TGTGCCAGCAGCCCCATAGCGGGAGGCCCGAAAGAGCAGTACTTC.

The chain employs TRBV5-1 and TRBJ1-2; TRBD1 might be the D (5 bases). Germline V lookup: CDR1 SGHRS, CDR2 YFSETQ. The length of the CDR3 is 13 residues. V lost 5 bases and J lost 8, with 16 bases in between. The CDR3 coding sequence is TGCGCCAGCAGACCGACAGAAACGTTAGGCTACACCTTC. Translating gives CASRPTETLGYTF.

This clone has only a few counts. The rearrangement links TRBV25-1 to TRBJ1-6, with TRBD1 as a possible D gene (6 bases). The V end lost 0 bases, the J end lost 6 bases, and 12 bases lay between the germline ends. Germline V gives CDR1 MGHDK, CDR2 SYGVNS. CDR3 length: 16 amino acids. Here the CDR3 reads CASSEYRRGGNSPLHF. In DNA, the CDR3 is TGTGCCAGCAGTGAATATAGAAGGGGGGGTAATTCACCCCTCCACTTT.